This TCR beta chain is from a study of T cells in Graves' hyperthyroidism and ophthalmopathy. TCR beta CDR3 region amplification was performed from RNA transcripts. HTBI primers drove first-round RT-PCR of the TCR CDR3. Via MiXCR, TCRdb re-called the multiplex PCR reads, giving one row per CDR3 protein. The sample includes about 420,000 distinct CDR3 sequences, roughly 13% of them seen just once. V lost 3 bases and J 4 bases, leaving 16 bases between the germline ends. The CDR3 has 16 residues. Germline CDR1 and CDR2: SGHAT and FQNNGV. Sequenced input: blood. This chain connects TRBV11-2 to TRBJ1-3, with a tentative D call TRBD1 (5 bases). The TCR sequence derives from a young woman with Graves' hyperthyroidism. The CDR3 spells CASSFRDGWVGNTIYF. The CDR3, as DNA: TGTGCCAGCAGCTTTAGGGACGGCTGGGTCGGAAACACCATATATTTT.